Each of the 22 T cell receptor beta chains below was sequenced from the same sample in a study of CD8+ T cells in alopecia areata. RNA extraction and reverse transcription yielded cDNA as sequencing template. Using immunoSEQ multiplex PCR, the repertoire was profiled, and TCRdb retains in-frame clones only, with some absent. The data contain 160,000 or so clones, 67% of them singletons. Sample: CD8+ T cells sorted from blood, taken at week 0. The source is a human donor with alopecia areata.

The gene calls are TRBV13 and TRBJ2-5; 7 nucleotides match TRBD1. This CDR3 has 15 amino acids. The J segment lost 4 bases and the V segment lost 4 bases, leaving 9 bases of the junction unmatched. Per germline, CDR1 PRHDT and CDR2 FYEKMQ (reference sequence). CDR3 nucleotide sequence: TGTGCCAGCAGCTGGACAGGTATTGGTGGAGAGACCCAGTACTTC. Its protein is CASSWTGIGGETQYF.

J is TRBJ1-5 and V is TRBV7-8; D not certain. V lost 2 bases, J lost 6 bases, and 17 bases lay in between. CDR1 is SGHVS, CDR2 FQNEAQ, per germline. The CDR3 spans 16 residues. The CDR3 DNA sequence: TGTGCCAGCAGCTTAAAGCTGGCGGGGTTGGGTCAGCCCCAGCATTTT. Translating it yields CASSLKLAGLGQPQHF.

This clone was counted only a few times. The genes are TRBV27 and TRBJ1-4, with TRBD1 as a possible D gene (5 bases). Trimming pared 3 bases from V and 3 bases from J, leaving 11 bases between. Germline V gene lookup returns CDR1 MNHEY and CDR2 SMNVEV (reference sequence). The CDR3 extends over 15 amino acids. The CDR3: CASSFQGAANEKLFF. CDR3 bases: TGTGCCAGCAGTTTTCAGGGTGCGGCTAATGAAAAACTGTTTTTT.

The chain links TRBV2 to TRBJ2-7; D is unclear. The length of the CDR3 is 14 residues. The germline V gene has CDR1 SNHLY and CDR2 FYNNEI. V lost 3 bases, J lost 2 bases, and 11 bases lay in between. This chain's CDR3 is CASSDLGMAYEQYF. In DNA form, the CDR3 reads TGTGCCAGCAGTGACCTAGGGATGGCCTACGAGCAGTACTTC.

Note on this clone: Other nucleotide sequences in the sample specify the same CDR3. Written as DNA, the CDR3 is TGCGCCAGCAGCCTGGACGGGACCCAGTACTTC. This sequence encodes CASSLDGTQYF. The rearrangement links TRBV5-1 to TRBJ2-5; D gene uncertain. The V gene lost 4 bases and the J gene lost 7 bases, with 8 bases spanning the gap. Germline CDR1 SGHRS, CDR2 YFSETQ. This CDR3 has 11 residues.

The rearrangement links TRBV6-1 to TRBJ2-7; D unresolved. CDR3 length: 13 residues. V lost 2 bases and J lost 2, with 7 bases in between. The germline V gene encodes CDR1 MNHNS and CDR2 SASEGT. The CDR3 reads CASSEQAAYEQYF. The CDR3 nucleotides read TGTGCCAGCAGTGAACAGGCGGCCTACGAGCAGTACTTC.

This clone occurred once. V is TRBV7-6 and J is TRBJ2-7, with D perhaps matching TRBD1 (7 bases). The CDR3 runs 15 residues. V lost 1 base, J lost 2 bases, and 12 bases lay in between. Looked up from germline, CDR1 is SGHVS and CDR2 is FNYEAQ. CDR3 in amino acids: CASSLGRGQTYEQYF. In DNA, the CDR3 is TGTGCCAGCAGCTTAGGGAGGGGACAGACCTACGAGCAGTACTTC.

The J gene is TRBJ1-1, the V gene TRBV30; tentative D call: TRBD1 (6 bases). The CDR3 extends over 12 amino acids. Germline V gene data show CDR1 as GTSNPN and CDR2 as SVGIG (reference sequence). The ends were cut back, 4 bases at V and 1 base at J, with 7 bases in the middle. The CDR3 region has the DNA TGTGCCTGGACAGGGGAGAACACTGAAGCTTTCTTT. Translated: CAWTGENTEAFF.

The J gene is TRBJ1-2, the V gene TRBV7-2; no clear D gene. Germline V lookup: CDR1 SGHTA, CDR2 FQGNSA. V was cut by 6 bases and J by 5 bases, with 4 bases left in between. The CDR3 sequence is 10 residues long. DNA of the CDR3: TGTGCCAGCAGACTATATGGCTACACCTTC. Encoded protein: CASRLYGYTF.

This chain links TRBV30 with TRBJ2-5; 8 bases agree with TRBD1. With V trimmed by 4 bases and J by 3 bases, 13 bases remained unmatched. Germline V gene data show CDR1 as GTSNPN and CDR2 as SVGIG (reference sequence). The CDR3 is 16 amino acids. The DNA of the CDR3 is TGTGCCTGGACTACTGACAGGGGTTGGAGAAAAGAGACCCAGTACTTC. It translates to CAWTTDRGWRKETQYF.

The chain links TRBV2 to TRBJ2-7, with D perhaps matching TRBD2 (5 bases). The germline CDR1 and CDR2 sequences are SNHLY and FYNNEI. V was pared by 10 bases and J by 4 bases, with 14 bases between. This CDR3 is built from 12 residues. CDR3 bases: TGTGCCACCCGGGTCCGCGGGTACGAGCAGTACTTC. Translating gives CATRVRGYEQYF.

This CDR3 is CARANELATRYNEQFF. The CDR3, as DNA: TGTGCCAGGGCGAATGAACTAGCGACACGATACAATGAGCAGTTCTTC. J is TRBJ2-1 and V is TRBV2, with 7 positions matching TRBD2. V lost 9 bases and J lost 4; bases outside the gene matches: 15. Germline-derived CDR1 and CDR2 are SNHLY and FYNNEI. The CDR3 has 16 residues.

This clone was seen a handful of times. This chain connects TRBV13 to TRBJ2-5, with 9 positions matching TRBD1. There are 15 residues in the CDR3. The ends lost 5 bases at V and 3 bases at J; junction bases unmatched: 7. Germline values: CDR1 PRHDT, CDR2 FYEKMQ (reference sequence). CDR3 amino acids: CASSPRQGVEETQYF. Here the CDR3 DNA reads TGTGCCAGCAGCCCAAGACAGGGGGTAGAAGAGACCCAGTACTTC.

This clone appeared once. The chain employs TRBV2 and TRBJ2-3, with 9 bases identical to TRBD1. Germline-derived CDR1 and CDR2 are SNHLY and FYNNEI. The CDR3 loop spans 15 amino acids. Trimming cost V 2 bases and J 5 bases; bases outside gene matches: 5. DNA of the CDR3: TGTGCCAGCAGTGAAATGGGACAGGGAATAGATACGCAGTATTTT. Encoded protein: CASSEMGQGIDTQYF.

The genes are TRBV13 and TRBJ1-2, with D uncertain. The CDR3 totals 18 residues. The V and J ends lost 1 base and 2 bases respectively, with 20 bases between them. CDR1 and CDR2 (germline): PRHDT, FYEKMQ (reference sequence). This CDR3 reads CASSLVAGEVGGNYGYTF. DNA of the CDR3: TGTGCCAGCAGCTTAGTTGCCGGGGAAGTAGGTGGAAACTATGGCTACACCTTC.

The chain is built from TRBV27 and TRBJ2-1, with TRBD2 as a possible D gene (5 bases). The V gene's germline CDR1 is MNHEY and CDR2 SMNVEV (reference sequence). The V and J ends lost 5 bases and 0 bases respectively, with 8 bases between them. The CDR3 has 14 residues. CDR3 DNA sequence: TGTGCCAGCAGTAGCGGTGGCTCCTACAATGAGCAGTTCTTC. Its translation: CASSSGGSYNEQFF.

This rearrangement joins TRBV30 to TRBJ1-2; 10 bases are a match to TRBD1. The CDR3 has 14 amino acids. The trim removed 3 bases at V and 3 bases at J, leaving 4 bases unmatched. CDR1 and CDR2 (germline): GTSNPN, SVGIG (reference sequence). CDR3 sequence (DNA): TGTGCCTGGAGGCGACAGGGGGCCGACTATGGCTACACCTTC. Protein: CAWRRQGADYGYTF.

In DNA, the CDR3 is TGTGCCAGCAGCCAAGCCCTACAAGAGACCCAGTACTTC. It translates to CASSQALQETQYF. This chain connects TRBV4-2 to TRBJ2-5; D gene uncertain. There are 13 residues in the CDR3. Trimming took 1 base from V and 2 from J, leaving 5 bases between them. The germline gives CDR1 LGHNA, CDR2 YNFKEQ.

V gene TRBV5-1 combines with J gene TRBJ1-1; a possible D gene is TRBD1 (6 bases). The CDR3 length is 15 residues. V lost 4 bases and J lost 2, with 15 bases in between. Germline CDR1 SGHRS, CDR2 YFSETQ. The CDR3 nucleotides are TGCGCCAGCAGCGTTCCGGGACACCTTAACACTGAAGCTTTCTTT. This codes for CASSVPGHLNTEAFF.

This clone was counted between two and nine times. The rearrangement uses TRBV29-1 and TRBJ2-3; D may be TRBD2 (5 bases). CDR1 SQVTM and CDR2 ANQGSEA come from the germline V gene. V lost 5 bases and J lost 2, with 17 bases in between. CDR3 length: 15 residues. CDR3 sequence: CSVLGLPGDTDTQYF. CDR3 coding DNA: TGCAGCGTTTTGGGTCTGCCCGGGGACACAGATACGCAGTATTTT.

The J gene is TRBJ2-5, the V gene TRBV6-6, with a possible D match to TRBD2 (6 bases). Germline V CDR1 and CDR2: MNHNY, SVGAGI (reference sequence). This CDR3 contains 15 residues. V was trimmed by 0 bases and J by 3 bases, leaving 11 bases between them. The CDR3 protein is CASSYSWGGEETQYF. In DNA, the CDR3 is TGTGCCAGCAGTTACTCGTGGGGAGGTGAAGAGACCCAGTACTTC.

The V call is TRBV2, the J call TRBJ2-7; 7 bases line up with TRBD1. V dropped 0 bases and J dropped 3; count of bases not matched to a gene: 5. Germline CDR1 and CDR2: SNHLY and FYNNEI. CDR3 size: 15 residues. The CDR3 here is CASSEAVQGFYEQYF. CDR3 sequence (DNA): TGTGCCAGCAGTGAAGCTGTACAGGGGTTCTACGAGCAGTACTTC.